This TCR beta chain originates from a study of blood T cell repertoires in COVID-19. Study in general: In each case, the material was cDNA or gDNA derived from T cells, B-cell-depleted T cells, or PBMCs.

Germline V lookup: CDR1 LGHDT, CDR2 YNNKEL (reference sequence). Trimming at V came to 3 bases and at J to 5 bases, leaving 7 bases not matched to a gene. CDR3 length: 16 residues. Per the study methods: Researchers report that nucleated cell counts were estimated from reference gene primer amplification. Profiled with immunoSEQ multiplex PCR; TCRdb holds only in-frame clones, not every one. That table gives V, J and clone size, and the DNA gave D and trimming. The sample shows around 43,000 clones, 80% to 90% of them seen only once. Sequencing used peripheral blood. The receptor was isolated from a woman aged 70 to 79 with acute or convalescent COVID-19. This chain joins TRBV3-1 (or the pseudogene TRBV3-2) and TRBJ2-1; 10 bases are shared with TRBD2. CDR3 amino acids: CASSHQAGGLDNEQFF. Here the CDR3 DNA reads TGTGCCAGCAGCCACCAAGCGGGGGGGCTTGACAATGAGCAGTTCTTC.